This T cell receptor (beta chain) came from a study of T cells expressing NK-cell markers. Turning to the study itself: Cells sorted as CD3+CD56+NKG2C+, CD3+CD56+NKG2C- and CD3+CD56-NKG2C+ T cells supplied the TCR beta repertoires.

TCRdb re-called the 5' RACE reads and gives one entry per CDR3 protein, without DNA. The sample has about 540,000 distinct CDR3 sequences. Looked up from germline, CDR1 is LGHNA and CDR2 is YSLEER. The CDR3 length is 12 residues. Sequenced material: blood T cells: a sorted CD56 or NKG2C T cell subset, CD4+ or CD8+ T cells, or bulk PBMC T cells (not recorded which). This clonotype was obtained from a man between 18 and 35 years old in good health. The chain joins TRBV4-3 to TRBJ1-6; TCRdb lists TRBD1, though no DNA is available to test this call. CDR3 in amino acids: CASSQGGSPLHF.